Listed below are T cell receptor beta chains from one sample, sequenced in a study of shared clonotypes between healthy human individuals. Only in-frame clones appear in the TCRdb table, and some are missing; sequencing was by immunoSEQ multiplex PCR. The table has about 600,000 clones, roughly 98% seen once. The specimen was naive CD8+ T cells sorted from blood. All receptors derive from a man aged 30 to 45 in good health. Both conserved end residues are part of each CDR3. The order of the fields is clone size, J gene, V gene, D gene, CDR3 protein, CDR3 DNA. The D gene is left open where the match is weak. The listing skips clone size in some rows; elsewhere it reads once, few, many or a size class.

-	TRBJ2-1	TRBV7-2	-	CASSLAHPGVEQFF	TGTGCCAGCAGCTTAGCGCACCCAGGGGTTGAGCAGTTCTTC
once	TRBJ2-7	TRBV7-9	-	CASSLNTYEQYF	TGTGCCAGCAGCTTGAACACCTACGAGCAGTACTTC
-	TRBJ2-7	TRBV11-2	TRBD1	CASSTWGQLSYEQYF	TGTGCCAGCAGCACCTGGGGACAGCTCTCCTACGAGCAGTACTTC
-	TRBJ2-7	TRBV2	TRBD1	CASRNSPGTVPYEQYF	TGTGCCAGCAGAAATTCTCCCGGGACAGTCCCCTACGAGCAGTACTTC
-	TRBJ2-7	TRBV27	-	CASSSAGASEQYF	TGTGCCAGCAGTTCCGCAGGAGCAAGCGAGCAGTACTTC
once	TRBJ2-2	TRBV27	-	CASQTGYTGELFF	TGTGCCAGTCAAACAGGGTACACCGGGGAGCTGTTTTTT
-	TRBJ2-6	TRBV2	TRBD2	CASSEGRAGGPSGANVLTF	TGTGCCAGCAGTGAAGGAAGAGCGGGAGGACCTTCTGGGGCCAACGTCCTGACTTTC
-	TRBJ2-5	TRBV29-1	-	CSVERYGEGETQYF	TGCAGCGTTGAAAGGTACGGAGAGGGAGAGACCCAGTACTTC
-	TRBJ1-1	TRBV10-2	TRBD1	CASSGWTGETEAFF	TGCGCCAGCAGTGGTTGGACAGGGGAAACTGAAGCTTTCTTT
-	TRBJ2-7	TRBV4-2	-	CASSHEDSYEQYF	TGTGCCAGCAGCCATGAGGACTCCTACGAGCAGTACTTC
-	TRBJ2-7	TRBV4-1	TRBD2	CASSQALAGVSYEQYF	TGCGCCAGCAGCCAAGCGCTAGCGGGAGTTTCCTACGAGCAGTACTTC
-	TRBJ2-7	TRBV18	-	CASSPTPPVGEQYF	TGTGCCAGCTCACCTACTCCTCCGGTGGGCGAGCAGTACTTC
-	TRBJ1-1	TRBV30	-	CAWISRERGFF	TGTGCCTGGATCTCACGGGAGAGGGGGTTCTTT
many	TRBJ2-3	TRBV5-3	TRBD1	CARSHDRGKLRDTDTQYF	TGTGCCAGAAGCCACGACAGGGGGAAACTTCGAGACACAGATACGCAGTATTTT
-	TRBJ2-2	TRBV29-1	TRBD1	CSVMGQGRTGELFF	TGCAGCGTTATGGGACAGGGTCGGACCGGGGAGCTGTTTTTT
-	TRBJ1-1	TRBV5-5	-	CASSYEGRMNTEAFF	TGTGCCAGCAGCTATGAAGGGAGGATGAACACTGAAGCTTTCTTT
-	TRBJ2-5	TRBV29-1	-	CSVVFAGNTQETQYF	TGCAGCGTTGTGTTCGCGGGAAATACTCAAGAGACCCAGTACTTC
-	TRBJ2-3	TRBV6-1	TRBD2	CASGTSVLDTQYF	TGTGCCAGCGGGACTAGCGTACTGGATACGCAGTATTTT
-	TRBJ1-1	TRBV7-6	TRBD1	CASSLPTGPLEGLNTEAFF	TGTGCCAGCAGCCTCCCGACAGGGCCCCTGGAGGGTTTAAACACTGAAGCTTTCTTT
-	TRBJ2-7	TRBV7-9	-	CASSPKGETGNYEQYF	TGTGCCAGCAGCCCGAAGGGCGAGACTGGGAACTACGAGCAGTACTTC
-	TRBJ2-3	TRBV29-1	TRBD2	CSVEGTSPTDTQYF	TGCAGCGTTGAGGGGACTAGCCCCACAGATACGCAGTATTTT
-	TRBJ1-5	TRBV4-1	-	CASSQESVTQPQHF	TGCGCCAGCAGCCAAGAGAGTGTAACTCAGCCCCAGCATTTT